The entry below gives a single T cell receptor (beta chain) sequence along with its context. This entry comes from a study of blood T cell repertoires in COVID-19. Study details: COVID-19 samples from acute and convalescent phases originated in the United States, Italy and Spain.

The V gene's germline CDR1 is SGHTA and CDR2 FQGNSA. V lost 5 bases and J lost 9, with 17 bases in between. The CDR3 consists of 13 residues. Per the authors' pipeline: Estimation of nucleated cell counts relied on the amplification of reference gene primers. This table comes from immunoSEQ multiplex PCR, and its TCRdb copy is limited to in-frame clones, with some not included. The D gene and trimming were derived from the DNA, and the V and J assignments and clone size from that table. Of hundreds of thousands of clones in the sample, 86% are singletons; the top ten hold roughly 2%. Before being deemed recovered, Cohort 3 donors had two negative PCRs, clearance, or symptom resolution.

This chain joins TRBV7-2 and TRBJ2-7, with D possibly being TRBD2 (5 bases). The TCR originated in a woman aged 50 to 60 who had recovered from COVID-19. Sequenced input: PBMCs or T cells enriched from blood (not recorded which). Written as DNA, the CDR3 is TGTGCCAGCAGCCCGAGGGAACAATCGGGGCAGTACTTC. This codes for CASSPREQSGQYF.